Detailed here is one T cell receptor beta chain. Antigen unknown. The time point is: recipient sample about 28 days before transplant, after cytoreduction. This specimen belongs to a study of T cell clonotyping in hematopoietic cell transplantation. Study results and caveats: Few recipient clonotypes overlapped donors; over 97% were de novo at given depth. Without cell sorting, CD4 versus CD8 contributions remain unresolved. Recipient TCR diversity dropped after transplant; expanded clonotypes rose from day 30 to 180.

The CDR3 has 16 residues. With 1 base removed from V and 4 bases from J, the gap between germline ends came to 14 bases. Germline V lookup: CDR1 SGDLS, CDR2 YYNGEE. Assay: immunoSEQ multiplex PCR; the TCRdb copy retains only in-frame clones and omits some. There are tens of thousands of clones in the sample; approximately 84% occur only once, and about 6.1% lies in the top ten. The receptor was isolated from a man aged 55 to 70 with biphenotypic leukemia. Some clones in this sample may be carry-over from other donors' samples. This specimen was peripheral blood mononuclear cells, taken before stem cell transplant. This chain uses TRBV9 with TRBJ1-4; maybe TRBD1 (5 bases). The CDR3 sequence is CASSVSQDYHNEKLFF. CDR3 bases: TGTGCCAGCAGCGTATCACAGGACTACCATAATGAAAAACTGTTTTTT.